This TCR beta chain was retrieved from a study of cytomegalovirus exposure and HLA in healthy donors. A multiplex PCR was run with 60 Vbeta primers and 13 Jbeta primers. Using immunoSEQ multiplex PCR, the repertoire was profiled, and TCRdb retains in-frame clones only, with some absent. The data contain some 140,000 clones, about 68% of them singletons. For this clone: Its antigen remains unidentified.

Overall study results and limits: In a later analysis, about 17,000 TCR beta sequences were associated with HLA alleles at 0.05 false discovery rate.

Material for sequencing was PBMCs. This clonotype was sampled from a man in his thirties or forties in good health and CMV-seronegative.

In DNA, the CDR3 is TGTGCCAGCAGTCCGACAGGGAACGAGCAGTACTTC. The encoded protein is CASSPTGNEQYF. The chain recombines TRBV27 with TRBJ2-7, with 7 bases matching TRBD1. CDR3 size: 12 residues. V lost 5 bases, J lost 5 bases, and 3 bases stayed unmatched. CDR1 is MNHEY, CDR2 SMNVEV, per germline (reference sequence).